Presented here are 14 T cell receptor beta chains from one specimen sequenced in a study of cytomegalovirus exposure and HLA in healthy donors. Primers for the PCR totalled 60 Vbeta and 13 Jbeta. Produced via immunoSEQ multiplex PCR; TCRdb's table is partial and in-frame only. In the table there are hundreds of thousands of clones, approximately 88% of which are singletons. What was sequenced was PBMCs. The source of these receptors is a boy aged 2-9 years in good health and CMV-seronegative.

V is TRBV7-2 and J is TRBJ2-3, with TRBD2 matching over 10 bases. This CDR3 region has 16 residues. CDR1 is SGHTA, CDR2 FQGNSA, per germline. V lost 4 bases and J lost 2; bases outside the gene matches: 6. The CDR3 sequence: CASSSRLAGDTDTQYF. In nucleotides, the CDR3 is TGTGCCAGCAGCTCCAGACTAGCGGGTGACACAGATACGCAGTATTTT.

The CDR3 reads CASSVPLTSGGADTQYF. The CDR3 bases are TGTGCCAGCAGCGTACCTCTGACTAGCGGGGGGGCAGATACGCAGTATTTT. V and J are TRBV9 and TRBJ2-3; 14 nucleotides line up with TRBD2. Looked up from germline, CDR1 is SGDLS and CDR2 is YYNGEE. CDR3 size: 17 residues. The ends lost 1 base at V and 4 bases at J; junction bases unmatched: 5.

The V call is TRBV9, the J call TRBJ2-7; tentative D call: TRBD1 (6 bases). The germline gives CDR1 SGDLS, CDR2 YYNGEE. The V end lost 3 bases, the J end lost 0 bases, and 10 bases lay between the germline ends. The CDR3 spans 14 residues. The chain's CDR3 is CASSARTVSYEQYF. The CDR3 nucleotides are TGTGCCAGCAGCGCCCGGACAGTCTCCTACGAGCAGTACTTC.

The rearrangement links TRBV5-6 to TRBJ2-3; weak D call: TRBD2 (6 bases). The CDR3 length is 16 residues. Germline lookup yields CDR1 SGHDT and CDR2 YYEEEE. The V and J ends lost 0 bases and 2 bases respectively, with 13 bases between them. CDR3: CASSLGTGEPTDTQYF. CDR3 bases: TGTGCCAGCAGCTTGGGAACGGGAGAACCCACAGATACGCAGTATTTT.

The CDR3: CASSELGTRSTDTQYF. Written as DNA, the CDR3 is TGTGCCAGCAGTGAATTGGGGACTAGAAGCACAGATACGCAGTATTTT. This chain uses TRBV6-1 with TRBJ2-3; 8 nucleotides agree with TRBD2. Trimming at V came to 2 bases and at J to 0 bases, leaving 4 bases not matched to a gene. CDR1 and CDR2 (germline): MNHNS, SASEGT. CDR3 length equals 16 residues.

The rearrangement joins TRBV7-9 to TRBJ1-2; the match to TRBD1 covers 7 bases. This CDR3 has 14 residues. The germline gives CDR1 SEHNR, CDR2 FQNEAQ (reference sequence). Trimming at V came to 1 base and at J to 4 bases, leaving 3 bases not matched to a gene. CDR3 sequence: CASSLENRGYGYTF. As DNA, the CDR3 is TGTGCCAGCAGCTTAGAAAACAGGGGCTATGGCTACACCTTC.

V gene TRBV13 combines with J gene TRBJ2-1; no clear D. The V gene's germline CDR1 is PRHDT and CDR2 FYEKMQ (reference sequence). The CDR3 runs 17 residues. Trimming took off 1 base at V and 1 base at J, with 14 bases between the two ends. Here the CDR3 reads CASSLVPVARSYNEQFF. The CDR3 DNA follows: TGTGCCAGCAGCTTAGTTCCAGTGGCGAGGTCCTACAATGAGCAGTTCTTC. Full variable domain (outside the CDR3, taken from reference TRBV13 and TRBJ2-1): AAGVIQSPRHLIKEKRETATLKCYPIPRHDTVYWYQQGPGQDPQFLISFYEKMQSDKGSIPDRFSAQQFSDYHSELNMSSLELGDSALYFCASSLVPVARSYNEQFFGPGTRLTVL.

In nucleotides, the CDR3 is TGTGCCAGCAGCCAAGATGGGACAAGCAATCAGCCCCAGCATTTT. Amino acid sequence: CASSQDGTSNQPQHF. This chain uses TRBV7-9 with TRBJ1-5, with a possible D match to TRBD1 (6 bases). This CDR3 region has 15 residues. Trimming removed 5 bases from V and 1 base from J, with 12 bases in between. CDR1 SEHNR and CDR2 FQNEAQ come from the germline V gene (reference sequence). Using reference TRBV7-9 and TRBJ1-5 for the parts outside the CDR3, the full variable domain is DTGVSQNPRHKITKRGQNVTFRCDPISEHNRLYWYRQTLGQGPEFLTYFQNEAQLEKSRLLSDRFSAERPKGSFSTLEIQRTEQGDSAMYLCASSQDGTSNQPQHFGDGTRLSIL.

The chain combines TRBV7-2 with TRBJ1-2; D not certain. V was cut by 1 base and J by 1 base, with 7 bases left in between. The germline gives CDR1 SGHTA, CDR2 FQGNSA. CDR3 length equals 14 residues. The CDR3 region is CASSLDPDNYGYTF. In DNA, the CDR3 is TGTGCCAGCAGCTTAGATCCAGATAACTATGGCTACACCTTC.

The chain combines TRBV5-8 with TRBJ1-4; D not resolved. This CDR3 has 14 residues. Trimming took off 2 bases at V and 8 bases at J, with 13 bases between the two ends. From germline, CDR1 is SGHTS and CDR2 YDEGEE. CDR3 sequence: CASSLEQFQEKLFF. CDR3 nucleotide sequence: TGTGCCAGCAGCTTAGAACAGTTTCAGGAAAAACTGTTTTTT. The full variable domain, completed using reference TRBV5-8 and TRBJ1-4, is EAGVTQSPTHLIKTRGQQATLRCSPISGHTSVYWYQQALGLGLQFLLWYDEGEERNRGNFPPRFSGRQFPNYSSELNVNALELEDSALYLCASSLEQFQEKLFFGSGTQLSVL.

This clone appeared a single time. The chain joins TRBV6-6 to TRBJ1-1; TRBD1 is a possible D gene (6 bases). Per germline, CDR1 MNHNY and CDR2 SVGAGI (reference sequence). Trimming took 6 bases from V and 4 from J, leaving 18 bases between them. The CDR3 loop spans 15 amino acids. CDR3 nucleotides: TGTGCCAGCAGAAAGCAACAGGGACGGCCCACTGAAGCTTTCTTT. Translation: CASRKQQGRPTEAFF.

This clone was counted a few times. The chain recombines TRBV4-2 with TRBJ2-1; 8 bases match TRBD2. Germline-derived CDR1 and CDR2 are LGHNA and YNFKEQ. This CDR3 region has 16 residues. Trimming cost V 0 bases and J 2 bases; bases outside gene matches: 3. The CDR3 bases are TGTGCCAGCAGCCAAGAAAGCGGGAGCCCCTACAATGAGCAGTTCTTC. Translated: CASSQESGSPYNEQFF.

CDR3 loop: CASRKVGGGTEAFF. The DNA of the CDR3 is TGTGCCAGCAGGAAGGTAGGGGGCGGCACTGAAGCTTTCTTT. The rearrangement links TRBV6-6 to TRBJ1-1, with 7 nucleotides matching TRBD1. V was pared by 6 bases and J by 4 bases, with 8 bases of the junction left unmatched. The CDR3 totals 14 residues. Germline CDR1 MNHNY, CDR2 SVGAGI (reference sequence).

This chain joins TRBV7-8 and TRBJ1-1; D ambiguous. This CDR3 region has 16 residues. V was trimmed by 5 bases and J by 1 base, leaving 17 bases between them. Germline CDR1 is SGHVS and CDR2 is FQNEAQ. DNA of the CDR3: TGTGCCAGCAGCCTAGGCGAGGGCACAAGGAACACTGAAGCTTTCTTT. Its protein is CASSLGEGTRNTEAFF.